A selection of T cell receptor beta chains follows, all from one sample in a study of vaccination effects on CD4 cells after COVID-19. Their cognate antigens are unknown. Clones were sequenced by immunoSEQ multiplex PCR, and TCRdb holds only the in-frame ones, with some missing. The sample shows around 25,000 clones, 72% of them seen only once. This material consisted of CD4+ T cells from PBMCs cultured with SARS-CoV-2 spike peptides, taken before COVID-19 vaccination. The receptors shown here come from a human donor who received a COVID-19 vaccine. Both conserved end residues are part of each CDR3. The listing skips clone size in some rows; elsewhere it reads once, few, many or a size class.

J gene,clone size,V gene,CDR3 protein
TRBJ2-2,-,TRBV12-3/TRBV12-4,CASSLNRVGELFF
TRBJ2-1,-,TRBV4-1,CASSQGSGSNEQFF
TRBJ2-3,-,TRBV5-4,CASSIRTSGFTDTQYF
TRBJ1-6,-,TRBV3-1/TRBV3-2,CASSEGAGTGYRRDSPLHF
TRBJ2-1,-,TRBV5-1,CASSLALQGGDREQFF
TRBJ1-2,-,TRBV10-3,CAISPDRLYGYTF
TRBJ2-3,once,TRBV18,CASSPQSLGLSTDTQYF
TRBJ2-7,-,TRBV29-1,CSVIGARGTYEQYF
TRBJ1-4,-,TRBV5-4,CASSPTGGPEKLFF
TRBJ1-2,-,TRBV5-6,CASSLVGQVNYGYTF
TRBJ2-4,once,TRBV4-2,CASSHPGLHNIQYF